This TCR beta chain was identified in a study of blood T cells in healthy people across ages. Findings and limits, study-wide: Versus aged donors, long-lived donors had higher diversity and more naive CD4+ cells.

The length of the CDR3 is 13 residues. The J segment lost 10 bases and the V segment lost 3 bases, leaving 7 bases of the junction unmatched. CDR1 and CDR2 from the germline V gene are SGDLS and YYNGEE. A second PCR, run for roughly 7 to 11 cycles, used a sample-barcoded 5' primer plus a J-beta primer mix. Each TCR beta cDNA got a 12-nucleotide random molecular identifier. The study obtained at least 3 million CDR3-containing paired-end reads from every sample. TCRdb recomputed calls from the 5' RACE reads with MiXCR, one row per CDR3 protein. The repertoire consists of about 1,500,000 distinct CDR3 sequences, with 28% occurring once and the leading ten covering 7.7%. A word on this clonotype: The antigen is not known.

The V call is TRBV9, the J call TRBJ2-1; 7 nucleotides line up with TRBD1. This TCR was sampled from a woman under 40 in good health. Material: blood. CDR3 bases: TGTGCCAGCAGCGGAGACAGGGAGCCCGAGCAGTTCTTC. Protein: CASSGDREPEQFF.